This TCR beta chain is from a study of blood T cell repertoires in COVID-19. For the study at large: Whether acute or convalescent, the COVID-19 samples came from the United States, Italy and Spain. PBMCs, B-cell-depleted T cells, or T cells were the source of the cDNA or gDNA that made up the material.

V gave up 7 bases and J gave up 2 bases, with 11 bases separating them. Germline V gene lookup returns CDR1 LNHDA and CDR2 SQIVND (reference sequence). There are 13 residues in the CDR3. The data were produced by immunoSEQ multiplex PCR, yet TCRdb's version contains in-frame clones alone and is incomplete. The table lists around 100,000 clones, roughly 87% of them singletons. This TCR was recovered from a human donor in a cohort sampled during active COVID-19. The sample was peripheral blood. The chain joins TRBV19 to TRBJ1-2; no clear D. The DNA of the CDR3 is TGTGCCAGTACCCCGGGGTTAAACTATGGCTACACCTTC. Its protein product is CASTPGLNYGYTF. The complete variable domain, with remaining parts taken from reference TRBV19 and TRBJ1-2, reads DGGITQSPKYLFRKEGQNVTLSCEQNLNHDAMYWYRQDPGQGLRLIYYSQIVNDFQKGDIAEGYSVSREKKESFPLTVTSAQKNPTAFYLCASTPGLNYGYTFGSGTRLTVV.